By proportion, the clone carrying this T cell receptor (beta chain) is large. Antigen specificity is unknown. This CDR3 is built from 13 residues. Trimming left V 3 bases short and J 6 bases short, with 11 bases between. The germline V gene encodes CDR1 KGHSH and CDR2 LQKENI. The source of the sample is a study of vaccination and CD4 T cells after COVID-19. At the level of the study: Participants, all vaccine recipients, received two doses of either BNT162b2 or mRNA-1273. The authors exposed cells to overlapping spike peptides derived from SARS-CoV-2, HCoV-NL63, HCoV-OC43 and HCoV-229E.

At the Johns Hopkins FTIC core, DNA taken from cultured CD4+ T cells was sequenced by way of the Oncomine TCR Beta short-read assay. It was cultured CD4+ T cells from which genomic DNA was extracted. MiXCR, run by TCRdb on the PCR reads, gives a single entry per CDR3 protein. The sample contains under 20,000 distinct CDR3 sequences, around 48% of which appear only once. Described treatment: roughly ten-day PBMC culture with coronavirus spike peptide pools or control peptides (ViraFEST assay). All positive PCR tests were dated between March and December 2020, predating US Alpha, Beta and Delta variants.

J is TRBJ1-2 and V is TRBV18, with D tentatively TRBD1 (5 bases). The receptor comes from a human donor who had recovered from COVID-19. This sample comprised CD4+ T cells from blood, cultured in vitro, obtained before SARS-CoV-2 vaccination. CDR3 coding DNA: TGTGCCAGCTCACCGTTACAGGTGGATGGCTACACCTTC. It yields the protein CASSPLQVDGYTF.